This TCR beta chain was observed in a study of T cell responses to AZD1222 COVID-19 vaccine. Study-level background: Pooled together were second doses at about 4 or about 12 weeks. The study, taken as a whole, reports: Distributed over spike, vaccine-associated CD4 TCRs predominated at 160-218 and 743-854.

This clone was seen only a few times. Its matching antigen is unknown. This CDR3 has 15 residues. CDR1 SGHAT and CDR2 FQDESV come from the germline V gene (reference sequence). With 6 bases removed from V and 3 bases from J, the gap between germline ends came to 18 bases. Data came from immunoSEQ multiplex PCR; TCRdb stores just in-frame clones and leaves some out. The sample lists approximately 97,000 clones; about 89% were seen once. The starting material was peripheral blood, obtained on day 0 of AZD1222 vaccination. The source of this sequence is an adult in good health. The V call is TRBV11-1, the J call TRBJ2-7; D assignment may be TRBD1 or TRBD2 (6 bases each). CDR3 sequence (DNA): TGTGCCAGCAGGCCCAGGGGCGGCGGGATCTACGAGCAGTACTTC. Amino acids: CASRPRGGGIYEQYF.